Shown below are 5 T cell receptor beta chains from a single sample sequenced in a study of blood T cell repertoires in COVID-19 (dated by TCRdb to the early 2020s). Library method: the immunoSEQ multiplex PCR assay. In its TCRdb copy, this immuneACCESS table keeps in-frame sequences only and misses some clones. Where compared with another copy, unresolved V genes explain less than half of these, and the others have no known cause. Counted in this sample were roughly 80,000 clones; about 83% of them appeared once. The top ten hold approximately 9.1% of the sample. Sequencing was done on a sample of peripheral blood. The source is a human donor in a cohort sampled during active COVID-19.

This clone was seen a single time. The genes are TRBV5-1 and TRBJ2-2, with 7 positions matching TRBD2. Trimming cost V 3 bases and J 6 bases; bases outside gene matches: 5. The CDR3 extends over 14 amino acids. Per the germline V gene, CDR1 is SGHRS and CDR2 is YFSETQ. The CDR3 sequence is CASSSTSQAGELFF. The CDR3 DNA reads TGCGCCAGCAGCTCGACTAGCCAGGCCGGGGAGCTGTTTTTT.

V gene TRBV11-2 combines with J gene TRBJ1-5, with 10 bases matching TRBD1. Germline lookup yields CDR1 SGHAT and CDR2 FQNNGV. The V segment lost 3 bases and the J segment 7 bases; nucleotides outside the gene matches: 6. The length of the CDR3 is 15 residues. Here the CDR3 DNA reads TGTGCCAGCAGCTTTGGGACAGGGGCAGGACAGCCCCAGCATTTT. This translates into CASSFGTGAGQPQHF.

In its sample, this clone was seen a few times. V is TRBV12-5 and J is TRBJ2-2; D is possibly TRBD2 (5 bases). CDR1 and CDR2 from the germline V gene are LGHNT and FRNRAP. This CDR3 region has 15 residues. Deletions cut 1 base from V and 4 bases from J, with 10 bases between. CDR3 coding DNA: TGTGCTAGTGGTTTGGGAGGGTTCAGCACCGGGGAGCTGTTTTTT. Protein sequence: CASGLGGFSTGELFF.

Points on this clone: The sample carries other DNA sequences with the same CDR3. This sequence joins TRBV2 and TRBJ2-1, with TRBD2 identical over 8 bases. This CDR3 is 15 amino acids long. The germline gives CDR1 SNHLY, CDR2 FYNNEI. The junction had 2 bases not matched to a gene; V was cut back by 2 bases and J by 2 bases. CDR3 loop: CASSELAGPYNEQFF. The CDR3 DNA reads TGTGCCAGCAGTGAACTAGCGGGCCCCTACAATGAGCAGTTCTTC.

The V gene is TRBV5-1, the J gene TRBJ2-4, with D perhaps TRBD1 (5 bases). The CDR3 length is 15 residues. With 0 bases removed from V and 6 bases from J, the gap between germline ends came to 13 bases. CDR1 and CDR2 from the germline V gene are SGHRS and YFSETQ. Written as DNA, the CDR3 is TGCGCCAGCAGCTTGGGTGACAGAAATTTAAACATTCAGTACTTC. As protein: CASSLGDRNLNIQYF.